This TCR beta chain was found in a study of lymphopenia after photon versus proton radiotherapy. Notes on the study in general: Under photons, naive T cells and diversity fell while effector/memory populations rose. Only patients who died were analyzed for survival; proton advantage is unproven.

Germline V CDR1 and CDR2: MDHEN, SYDVKM. The CDR3 runs to 17 residues. The germline V and J ends were trimmed by 3 bases and 0 bases, with 16 bases remaining between them. TCRdb keeps only in-frame clones here, not all; method: immunoSEQ multiplex PCR. The sample includes about 50,000 clones, over 70% of them seen just once. In this sample, this clone turned up a few times. Antigen: not known. The V and J genes are TRBV28 and TRBJ2-3, with D unclear. Sequenced here: peripheral blood, sampled from a patient treated with photon-based radiotherapy. The receptor was isolated from a man aged 45-60 years with gastric cancer. The DNA for the CDR3 is TGTGCCAGCAGTTTGGCCCTCAAGATCGCTAGCACAGATACGCAGTATTTT. This gives the protein CASSLALKIASTDTQYF.